This T cell receptor (beta chain) was captured in a study of identical twins. Broader study findings: Insertions were reduced in abundant cord blood beta clonotypes but not in memory repertoires. Researchers caution that invariant MAIT and iNKT cells could partly confound zero-insertion analyses. Models underpredicted monozygotic twin sharing of out-of-frame TCR alpha.

V lost 7 bases and J lost 0; bases outside the gene matches: 4. This CDR3 comprises 15 residues. cDNA molecules carried unique molecular identifiers, and template switching added a universal primer site. TCRdb recomputed calls from the 5' RACE reads with MiXCR, one row per CDR3 protein. Among 450,000 or so distinct CDR3 sequences, 13% to 15% were seen once, and the ten largest hold about 0.53%. This clonotype has just a few counts. Its specificity is not known. This sample also appeared in a second study, on yellow fever vaccine responses in identical twins.

This receptor was taken from a woman aged 18-29 years in good health. The rearrangement links TRBV12-3 or TRBV12-4 to TRBJ2-2; 8 nucleotides align to TRBD2. Specimen: CD4+ T cells sorted from blood. As DNA, the CDR3 is TGTGCCAGCACCCGACTAGCGTCGAACACCGGGGAGCTGTTTTTT. Its protein is CASTRLASNTGELFF.